One and the same sample provided the 12 T cell receptor beta chains below, sequenced in a study of yellow fever vaccine responses in identical twins. From the RT-PCR reads, TCRdb called clonotypes with MiXCR, one entry per CDR3 protein. The table has around 950 distinct CDR3 sequences, around 84% seen once; the top ten hold around 6.8%. This material consisted of T cells from blood (PBMCs), unsorted or a sorted subset (not recorded which), taken before or after yellow fever vaccination (not recorded which). These receptors were collected from a woman aged 18 to 35 who received the yellow fever vaccine.

The chain recombines TRBV10-1 with TRBJ1-1; D call uncertain. V was pared by 6 bases and J by 0 bases, with 8 bases between. The germline V gene encodes CDR1 WNHNN and CDR2 SYGVQD (reference sequence). The length of the CDR3 is 13 residues. The CDR3 loop reads CASSPDLNTEAFF. CDR3 coding DNA: TGCGCCAGCAGCCCTGACCTGAACACTGAAGCTTTCTTT.

V and J are TRBV12-3 or TRBV12-4 and TRBJ2-1; maybe TRBD2 (6 bases). The ends were cut back, 3 bases at V and 4 bases at J, with 13 bases in the middle. The CDR3 contains 15 residues. The CDR3 nucleotides are TGTGCCAGCAGTTTCGGAGGGGAGAGGTACAATGAGCAGTTCTTC. Translation gives CASSFGGERYNEQFF.

In DNA form, the CDR3 reads TGTGCCAGCAGCTTAGGAGCGGCCGGGTTCGATGAGCAGTTCTTC. Its protein is CASSLGAAGFDEQFF. The genes are TRBV11-3 and TRBJ2-1, with D perhaps TRBD2 (5 bases). CDR1 SGHNT and CDR2 YENEEA come from the germline V gene. The CDR3 spans 15 residues. Trimming removed 1 base at V and 8 bases at J, with 15 bases between. The full variable domain, rest sourced from reference TRBV11-3 and TRBJ2-1, is EAGVVQSPRYKIIEKKQPVAFWCNPISGHNTLYWYLQNLGQGPELLIRYENEEAVDDSQLPKDRFSAERLKGVDSTLKIQPAELGDSAVYLCASSLGAAGFDEQFFGPGTRLTVL.

This sequence joins TRBV11-1 and TRBJ2-3; 13 nucleotides agree with TRBD2. This CDR3 is 18 amino acids long. V dropped 2 bases and J dropped 3; count of bases not matched to a gene: 8. Germline values: CDR1 SGHAT, CDR2 FQDESV (reference sequence). The CDR3 DNA sequence: TGTGCCAGCAGCTTACCGACTAGCGGGGGGAGCGCAACAGATACGCAGTATTTT. The encoded protein is CASSLPTSGGSATDTQYF.

The chain couples TRBV6-2 or TRBV6-3 to TRBJ1-2; D not resolved. This CDR3 has 12 residues. Germline V gene data show CDR1 as MNHEY and CDR2 as SVGEGT. Trimming pared 2 bases from V and 9 bases from J, leaving 10 bases between. CDR3 DNA sequence: TGTGCCAGCAGTTACGACCTCCTCCGCTACACCTTC. Residues: CASSYDLLRYTF.

The genes are TRBV5-1 and TRBJ1-1; D may be TRBD1 (5 bases). V dropped 4 bases and J dropped 5 bases, with 21 bases sitting between them. The CDR3 runs 16 residues. Germline assignment: CDR1 SGHRS and CDR2 YFSETQ. This chain's CDR3 is CASSPRREGTRTEAFF. CDR3 bases: TGCGCCAGCAGCCCCCGACGGGAGGGGACTAGGACTGAAGCTTTCTTT.

The CDR3 reads CASSEGGLAGVHNEQFF. As DNA, the CDR3 is TGCGCCAGCAGTGAGGGGGGACTAGCGGGAGTCCACAATGAGCAGTTCTTC. This chain joins TRBV10-1 and TRBJ2-1; 14 bases line up with TRBD2. Germline V CDR1 and CDR2: WNHNN, SYGVQD (reference sequence). The CDR3 covers 17 residues. J was trimmed by 5 bases and V by 2 bases; bases with no gene match: 5.

For this clonotype: The junction departs from germline at one end; a sequencing error may be responsible. The chain carries TRBV15 and TRBJ1-5; D gene ambiguous. Looked up from germline, CDR1 is LNHNV and CDR2 is YYDKDF (reference sequence). There are 16 residues in the CDR3. CDR3 loop: CATSRALTDSNQPQHF. CDR3 in DNA: TGCGCCACCAGCAGAGCCCTGACGGATAGCAATCAGCCCCAGCATTTT.

This clonotype has a handful of counts. This rearrangement joins TRBV10-3 to TRBJ1-5; 8 bases are a match to TRBD1. This CDR3 comprises 13 residues. J was trimmed by 5 bases and V by 7 bases; bases with no gene match: 4. The germline gives CDR1 ENHRY, CDR2 SYGVKD. The CDR3 DNA is TGTGCCATCAAGGACAGGGTGGATCAGCCCCAGCATTTT. It is translated as CAIKDRVDQPQHF.

The V gene is TRBV10-3, the J gene TRBJ1-4; TRBD1 might be the D (5 bases). CDR1 and CDR2 (germline): ENHRY, SYGVKD. Trimming pared 6 bases from V and 7 bases from J, leaving 12 bases between. This CDR3 has 13 amino acids. CDR3 loop: CAIRGDSGEKLFF. CDR3 in DNA: TGTGCCATCAGAGGGGATTCAGGTGAAAAACTGTTTTTT.

V and J are TRBV15 and TRBJ1-6; no firm D call. Germline lookup yields CDR1 LNHNV and CDR2 YYDKDF (reference sequence). With 5 bases removed from V and 9 bases from J, the gap between germline ends came to 14 bases. This CDR3 is 14 amino acids long. The CDR3 loop is CATSLVRVGSPLHF. The CDR3, as DNA: TGTGCCACCAGCTTGGTTAGGGTGGGTTCACCCCTCCACTTT.

The chain links TRBV7-6 to TRBJ2-1; D could derive from TRBD1 or TRBD2 (5 bases each). The V end was cut by 5 bases, the J end by 4 bases, with 15 bases between. This CDR3 contains 15 residues. Germline CDR1 reads SGHVS; CDR2 reads FNYEAQ. CDR3 coding DNA: TGTGCCAGCAGCCCAAAGGGACCAAAATACAATGAGCAGTTCTTC. Translating it yields CASSPKGPKYNEQFF.